This T cell receptor beta chain comes out of a study of cytomegalovirus exposure and HLA in healthy donors. The overall study: Within the Caucasian-associated ancestry cluster were around 80% of the 398 genotyped donors.

As to this clone: Its cognate antigen is unknown.

This PCR relied on a set of 60 Vbeta primers and 13 Jbeta primers. TCRdb keeps only in-frame clones here, not all; method: immunoSEQ multiplex PCR. The table includes more than 150,000 clones, under 80% detected once. Study results and caveats: For cytomegalovirus status, the classifier reportedly gave diagnoses with high specificity and sensitivity.

The germline V gene has CDR1 MNHEY and CDR2 SVGAGI. Trimming at V came to 7 bases and at J to 5 bases, leaving 4 bases not matched to a gene. This CDR3 comprises 13 residues. Sequencing was done on a sample of PBMCs. This rearrangement joins TRBV6-5 to TRBJ2-3; 9 bases agree with TRBD2. This TCR derives from a woman aged 25 to 39 in good health and CMV-seropositive. The CDR3: CASMGLARDTQYF. CDR3 sequence (DNA): TGTGCCAGCATGGGACTAGCAAGAGATACGCAGTATTTT.